Listed below are T cell receptor beta chains from one sample, sequenced in a study of regulatory T cells in long-lasting Graves disease. In TCRdb, the multiplex PCR reads were re-called with MiXCR into one record per CDR3 protein. Of about 300,000 distinct CDR3 sequences listed, 18% are singletons. The sequenced sample was peripheral blood mononuclear cells (PBMCs), obtained at new diagnosis, from a patient treated with antithyroid drugs. These receptors originate from a female donor with Graves disease. Both conserved end residues are part of each CDR3. The D gene is left open where the match is weak. Only part of the rows carry a size: once, few, many, or a class if the clone is expanded.

CDR3 DNA	CDR3 protein	V gene	J gene	clone size	D gene	CDR3 length
TGTGCCAGCAGCCCACCTGAGACAGGGACCTATGGCTACACCTTC	CASSPPETGTYGYTF	TRBV13	TRBJ1-2	many	TRBD1	15
TGTGCCAGCAGCGTAGCTGAGAATCAGCCCCAGCATTTT	CASSVAENQPQHF	TRBV9	TRBJ1-5	many	.	13
TGCAGTGCTAGAGACACCCGGACAGGGGAACCCTACGAGCAGTACTTC	CSARDTRTGEPYEQYF	TRBV20-1	TRBJ2-7	many	TRBD1	16
TGCAGTGCTAGAGATCGAGTGGGAGTGCATAATGAGCAGTTCTTC	CSARDRVGVHNEQFF	TRBV20-1	TRBJ2-1	many	.	15
TGCGCCAGCAGCCTGTTAGGCTCGGCCGGGGAGCTGTTTTTT	CASSLLGSAGELFF	TRBV5-1	TRBJ2-2	few	.	14
TGTGTCAGCAGCGGGGGGCGCGGGATTGAGACCCAGTACTTC	CVSSGGRGIETQYF	TRBV11-3	TRBJ2-5	.	TRBD2	14
TGTGCCAGCAGTTCTAACTATGGCTACACCTTC	CASSSNYGYTF	TRBV11-3	TRBJ1-2	many	.	11
TGCAGTGCTTCTCCAGGGGCCTACGAGCAGTACTTC	CSASPGAYEQYF	TRBV20-1	TRBJ2-7	many	.	12
TGTGCCAGCAGCCCAGCACAGGGGGCGCGGGAGCAGTACTTC	CASSPAQGAREQYF	TRBV28	TRBJ2-7	few	TRBD1	14
TGTGCCAGCAGTTCGGGGAGAGAAATTAGGGACGCAGATACGCAGTATTTT	CASSSGREIRDADTQYF	TRBV27	TRBJ2-3	many	.	17
TGTGCCAGCATTGCTACAGGGGTCACTGAAGCTTTCTTT	CASIATGVTEAFF	TRBV12-3/TRBV12-4	TRBJ1-1	.	TRBD1	13
TGTGCCAGCAGCTCAAGCGGGAGCATAAGCACAGATACGCAGTATTTT	CASSSSGSISTDTQYF	TRBV7-2	TRBJ2-3	many	TRBD2	16
TGTGCCAGCACCTCAGTGCTAGCGGGAGGCCCCACGAACACCGGGGAGCTGTTTTTT	CASTSVLAGGPTNTGELFF	TRBV28	TRBJ2-2	many	TRBD2	19
TGTGCCAGCAAAACAGTGGGAGGGCCGTTCTCCGGGCAGTACTTC	CASKTVGGPFSGQYF	TRBV2	TRBJ2-7	many	TRBD2	15
TGTGCCAGCAGTACCCCGAAATGGGGGAACGGTTATAACTTCTGGGAGCTAGAGAGAAATGAGCAGTTCTTC	CASSTPKWGNGYNFWELERNEQFF	TRBV6-1	TRBJ2-1	many	.	24
TGTGCCAGCAGTTACTCGTTGGGGGGCTGGAACACTGAAGCTTTCTTT	CASSYSLGGWNTEAFF	TRBV6-5	TRBJ1-1	many	.	16
TGTGCCAGCGTGTACGGGACAGGGAATGTAAGGCTCTACGAGCAGTACTTC	CASVYGTGNVRLYEQYF	TRBV2	TRBJ2-7	once	TRBD1	17
TGTGCCAGCAGTGAAGGAGGCATGAGCACTGAAGCTTTCTTT	CASSEGGMSTEAFF	TRBV2	TRBJ1-1	many	.	14
TGCGCCAGCAGCCAAGATCCAGTCCCCCTGGGGACCGGGGAGCTGTTTTTT	CASSQDPVPLGTGELFF	TRBV4-1	TRBJ2-2	few	.	17
TGTGCCAGCAGTTACTCGCAGGGGGCGCCGACCGGGGAGCTGTTTTTT	CASSYSQGAPTGELFF	TRBV6-5	TRBJ2-2	.	TRBD1	16
TGTGCCAGCAGTTTCCCTGGGACAGGGGACCAAGAGACCCAGTACTTC	CASSFPGTGDQETQYF	TRBV28	TRBJ2-5	many	TRBD1	16
TGTGCCAGCATGAGAAGGCGGCGGGAGGGCCCCCATGAGCAGTTCTTC	CASMRRRREGPHEQFF	TRBV7-9	TRBJ2-1	many	TRBD2	16
TGTGCCAGCAGCTCAACGGCCGGGGAGCTGTTTTTT	CASSSTAGELFF	TRBV7-9	TRBJ2-2	many	.	12
TGTGCCAGCAGTCCCGGGTGGGGAAGGGGTTCACCCCTCCACTTT	CASSPGWGRGSPLHF	TRBV6-1	TRBJ1-6	.	.	15
TGTGCCAGCAGGAGACACAATAGCTCCTACAATGAGCAGTTCTTC	CASRRHNSSYNEQFF	TRBV12-3/TRBV12-4	TRBJ2-1	many	.	15
TGTGCCAGCAGCTTTGAGTCCGAGCAGTACTTC	CASSFESEQYF	TRBV5-6	TRBJ2-7	.	.	11
TGTGCCAGCAGCTCCGTCAGGGGGTGGAGTGAGCAGTTCTTC	CASSSVRGWSEQFF	TRBV9	TRBJ2-1	many	TRBD1	14
TGTGCCAGCAGCCCCCCCGGGGGTAGTTTCAATGAGCAGTTCTTC	CASSPPGGSFNEQFF	TRBV7-9	TRBJ2-1	many	.	15
TGCGCCAGCAGCTCCACGACAGGGCCACTCACAGATACGCAGTATTTT	CASSSTTGPLTDTQYF	TRBV5-1	TRBJ2-3	.	TRBD1	16
TGCGCCAGCAGTGTAGGAGACAGGTTATACGAGCAGTACTTC	CASSVGDRLYEQYF	TRBV10-2	TRBJ2-7	.	.	14
TGTGCCAGCAGCCAAGTATTGGAAGGATCCGTTGAGCAGTTCTTC	CASSQVLEGSVEQFF	TRBV4-2	TRBJ2-1	few	.	15
TGTGCCACCAGTGATTCTAGGACATTCTACGAGCAGTACTTC	CATSDSRTFYEQYF	TRBV24-1	TRBJ2-7	many	.	14
TGTGCCAGCAGCCGCACCAGCTCTGGAAACACCATATATTTT	CASSRTSSGNTIYF	TRBV11-1	TRBJ1-3	many	.	14
TGTGCCACCAGTGGAAGGGCAGCGGGAGAGAACACCGGGGAGCTGTTTTTT	CATSGRAAGENTGELFF	TRBV24-1	TRBJ2-2	.	TRBD2	17
TGTGCCAGCAGTTTAAGCCCGCTATGGAACACTGAAGCTTTCTTT	CASSLSPLWNTEAFF	TRBV27	TRBJ1-1	.	.	15
TGTGCCAGCAGTTTAATAGGGGATGTAGGCTACACCTTC	CASSLIGDVGYTF	TRBV28	TRBJ1-2	many	.	13
TGTGCCACCAGCAGAGGGACAGGGTCCCAAGAGACCCAGTACTTC	CATSRGTGSQETQYF	TRBV15	TRBJ2-5	many	TRBD1	15
TGTGCCAGCAGCCTGAATCCGGGACAGGGCTATGGCTACACCTTC	CASSLNPGQGYGYTF	TRBV3-1	TRBJ1-2	many	TRBD1	15
TGTGCCAGCAGCTCGTTAGCGCCATCCCTAGGGAATGAGCAGTTCTTC	CASSSLAPSLGNEQFF	TRBV7-8	TRBJ2-1	few	.	16
TGCAGTGCTAGACCGCCGGGACCCGCTGGGGCCAACGTCCTGACTTTC	CSARPPGPAGANVLTF	TRBV20-1	TRBJ2-6	many	.	16
TGCAGTGCTAGAGTGGGGACAGCGGGCACTGAAGCTTTCTTT	CSARVGTAGTEAFF	TRBV20-1	TRBJ1-1	many	TRBD1	14
TGCGCCAGCAGTGAGCCGCTAGCGGGAGGGTACAATGAGCAGTTCTTC	CASSEPLAGGYNEQFF	TRBV10-2	TRBJ2-1	once	TRBD2	16
TGTGCCAGCAGTCCCGACAGGCAAAGGGATCAGCCCCAGCATTTT	CASSPDRQRDQPQHF	TRBV28	TRBJ1-5	many	.	15
TGTGCCAGCAGCCGGCCTCCACAGGACATACTAAAAGAGACCCAGTACTTC	CASSRPPQDILKETQYF	TRBV3-1	TRBJ2-5	few	.	17
TGTGCCAGCAGCAAAGCACTGCCTTCGGGGAATGAGCAGTTCTTC	CASSKALPSGNEQFF	TRBV11-2	TRBJ2-1	many	.	15
TGCAGCGTTGGCCGAGCTTCCGATGGTGAGCAGTTCTTC	CSVGRASDGEQFF	TRBV29-1	TRBJ2-1	many	.	13
TGTGCCAGCTCACCATCATACTCCACAGATACGCAGTATTTT	CASSPSYSTDTQYF	TRBV18	TRBJ2-3	many	.	14
TGTGCCAGCGACGAGGGCGGGAGTGGCACCGGGGAGCTGTTTTTT	CASDEGGSGTGELFF	TRBV28	TRBJ2-2	few	TRBD2	15